A selection of T cell receptor beta chains follows, all from one sample in a study of human T cells and chemical hapten exposure. TCRdb independently ran MiXCR on the RACE reads; one entry per CDR3 protein. The data show more than 300,000 distinct CDR3 sequences, 4.5% to 6% seen once. The material sequenced was whole blood, taken in connection with sensitization to the hapten diphenylcyclopropenone (DPC). The source is a woman between 45 and 60 years old with alopecia areata. Some clones in this sample may be carry-over from other donors' samples. CDR3s include the opening cysteine and the closing phenylalanine or tryptophan.

J gene,V gene,CDR3 protein
TRBJ1-1,TRBV7-2,CASSYTGLPNTEAFF
TRBJ2-7,TRBV7-8,CASSLGIIGLGEQYF
TRBJ2-2,TRBV30,CAWSPARVELFF
TRBJ2-6,TRBV7-3,CASSLTGTASGANVLTF
TRBJ2-3,TRBV18,CASSPYMGNTQYF
TRBJ2-2,TRBV6-5,CASTPSRGERDAGELFF
TRBJ2-7,TRBV10-1,CASSATRTGGDEQYF
TRBJ2-7,TRBV27,CASSFGTGVNEQYF
TRBJ1-1,TRBV5-4,CASSLWTVETFF
TRBJ1-2,TRBV7-2,CASSQYPGTGAYGYTF
TRBJ2-2,TRBV3-1,CASSQQGSGELFF
TRBJ2-3,TRBV2,CASRDRGTDTQYF
TRBJ2-3,TRBV2,CASSQTSTQYF
TRBJ2-1,TRBV29-1,CSVENRLAAYNEQFF
TRBJ2-7,TRBV6-6,CASSERPHEQYF
TRBJ2-1,TRBV2,CASSEAIRGNEQFF
TRBJ1-2,TRBV20-1,CSASTGTGYGYTF
TRBJ2-2,TRBV27,CASSLRGLHTGELFF
TRBJ1-5,TRBV12-3/TRBV12-4,CASGGALDQPQHF
TRBJ2-2,TRBV7-2,CASSRQTGGGGELFF
TRBJ1-1,TRBV29-1,CSVVPLLNTEAFF
TRBJ2-3,TRBV2,CASRDRGNTQYF
TRBJ2-7,TRBV6-1,CASSEAYRDEQYF
TRBJ1-2,TRBV18,CASSSPTGIYGYTF
TRBJ1-2,TRBV20-1,CSAGTVPNYGYTF
TRBJ2-1,TRBV20-1,CSAVGLAGWEQFF
TRBJ2-3,TRBV20-1,CSAERQSTDTQYF
TRBJ2-7,TRBV3-1,CASSPPGLYEQYF
TRBJ1-1,TRBV12-3/TRBV12-4,CASRRAENTEAFF
TRBJ1-5,TRBV6-2/TRBV6-3,CASSYPHSNQPQHF
TRBJ1-2,TRBV2,CASRSNPSYGYTF
TRBJ2-3,TRBV29-1,CSVFTDTQYF
TRBJ2-5,TRBV10-3,CAISHTGAEETQYF
TRBJ1-5,TRBV6-5,CASSCRRTRGNQPQHF
TRBJ2-1,TRBV20-1,CSAPLDSSYNEQFF
TRBJ2-7,TRBV7-2,CASSTGQYEQYF
TRBJ2-1,TRBV11-2,CASSSGTDYNEQFF
TRBJ2-2,TRBV5-1,CASSLMGDPNTGELFF
TRBJ2-1,TRBV27,CASSLLRLAGVPSSYNEQFF
TRBJ2-7,TRBV12-3/TRBV12-4,CASSFTLAGGSYEQYF
TRBJ1-2,TRBV14,CASSQDFSAYYGYTF
TRBJ2-7,TRBV5-1,CASSRTSALNEQYF
TRBJ2-3,TRBV9,CASSPRQGEGDTQYF
TRBJ2-5,TRBV28,CASSSGVPRTQYF
TRBJ2-1,TRBV7-2,CASSLLAGNHNEQFF
TRBJ2-7,TRBV4-2,CASSQERSGDTYEQYF
TRBJ2-7,TRBV12-3/TRBV12-4,CASSGMGAEQYF
TRBJ2-7,TRBV27,CASSSGLTSYEQYF
TRBJ1-1,TRBV10-3,CAISEDRGRATEAFF